These 5 T cell receptor beta chains were sequenced from one sample in a study of regulatory T cells in long-lasting Graves disease. Time point denoted: newly diagnosed GD, antithyroid drugs for less than 3 months. Scientists built the TCR library using RNA that was extracted from PBMCs. Assembly of TCR beta libraries relied on iRepertoire HTBI primers together with Arm-PCR of CDR3 regions. TCRdb recomputed calls from the multiplex PCR reads with MiXCR, one row per CDR3 protein. Of 400,000 to 500,000 distinct CDR3 sequences listed, about a sixth are singletons. These records were also assigned to another study, of T cells in Graves' hyperthyroidism and ophthalmopathy.

The sequenced sample was peripheral blood mononuclear cells (PBMCs), obtained at new diagnosis, from a patient treated with antithyroid drugs. These receptors were collected from a woman aged 25 to 39 with Graves disease.

The J gene is TRBJ1-1, the V gene TRBV7-9; D remains ambiguous. The germline V gene has CDR1 SEHNR and CDR2 FQNEAQ (reference sequence). This CDR3 is built from 11 residues. Deletions cut 2 bases from V and 5 bases from J, with 3 bases between. The CDR3 here is CASSLLTEAFF. The CDR3 region has the DNA TGTGCCAGCAGCTTACTAACTGAAGCTTTCTTT.

CDR3 protein: CSADSNSGNTIYF. The CDR3 bases are TGCAGCGCTGACAGCAACTCTGGAAACACCATATATTTT. The V and J genes are TRBV29-1 and TRBJ1-3, with TRBD1 as a possible D gene (5 bases). The germline V gene has CDR1 SQVTM and CDR2 ANQGSEA. The CDR3 is 13 residues long. The V end was cut by 7 bases, the J end by 0 bases, with 10 bases between.

The table lists this clonotype with many counts. The rearrangement uses TRBV6-4 and TRBJ1-5, with a possible D match to TRBD1 (5 bases). The CDR3 runs 18 residues. V dropped 5 bases and J dropped 2 bases, with 22 bases sitting between them. CDR1 and CDR2 from the germline V gene are MRHNA and SNTAGT. The CDR3 DNA reads as TGTGCCAGCAGTAGCCCGGGACGGCCTATGTGGGGCAATCAGCCCCAGCATTTT. This codes for CASSSPGRPMWGNQPQHF.

J is TRBJ1-6 and V is TRBV3-1; no clear D. Germline loops: CDR1 LGHDT, CDR2 YNNKEL (reference sequence). The CDR3 has 14 amino acids. V lost 0 bases to trimming and J lost 14 bases, with 14 bases between them. The chain's CDR3 is CASSQDLPAGSLHF. In nucleotides, the CDR3 is TGTGCCAGCAGCCAAGATCTCCCGGCCGGGTCCCTCCACTTT. The whole variable domain, filled in from reference TRBV3-1 and TRBJ1-6, reads DTAVSQTPKYLVTQMGNDKSIKCEQNLGHDTMYWYKQDSKKFLKIMFSYNNKELIINETVPNRFSPKSPDKAHLNLHINSLELGDSAVYFCASSQDLPAGSLHFGNGTRLTVT.

This clonotype has a count of ten or more. The chain recombines TRBV28 with TRBJ1-2; no reliable D call. Trimming removed 4 bases from V and 7 bases from J, with 13 bases in between. The CDR3 is made up of 13 amino acids. Germline V CDR1 and CDR2: MDHEN, SYDVKM. CDR3 in amino acids: CASSSQDVGGYTF. The CDR3 bases are TGTGCCAGCAGTTCTCAGGATGTGGGTGGCTACACCTTC.